A single sample is the source of the 15 T cell receptor beta chains below, sequenced in a study of radiotherapy plus CTLA-4 blockade in lung cancer. Sequencing used immunoSEQ multiplex PCR; TCRdb keeps in-frame clones, though not all of them. The sample lists over 100,000 clones; 70% to 85% were seen once. Sequenced material: peripheral blood, taken from a patient treated with radiotherapy plus ipilimumab. The receptors were gathered from a human donor with non-small cell lung cancer that progressed on radiotherapy plus ipilimumab. Some clones in this sample may be carry-over from other donors' samples.

The J gene is TRBJ2-3, the V gene TRBV5-6; perhaps TRBD2 as D (6 bases). The V gene's germline CDR1 is SGHDT and CDR2 YYEEEE. V was trimmed by 4 bases and J by 4 bases, leaving 19 bases between them. The CDR3 spans 16 residues. CDR3 protein: CASSPWGREAADTQYF. The CDR3 coding sequence is TGTGCCAGCAGCCCATGGGGCAGGGAGGCGGCAGATACGCAGTATTTT.

The chain links TRBV7-3 to TRBJ2-1, with 9 positions matching TRBD2. Germline V gene sequence: CDR1 SGHTA, CDR2 FQGTGA. The CDR3 runs to 15 residues. V was pared by 5 bases and J by 4 bases, with 6 bases of the junction left unmatched. CDR3 sequence (DNA): TGTGCCAGCAGCCCTCTAGCGGGGCCTTACAATGAGCAGTTCTTC. It translates to CASSPLAGPYNEQFF.

This clone is deemed medium-sized. The chain is built from TRBV6-4 and TRBJ2-3; 8 nucleotides line up with TRBD2. Looked up from germline, CDR1 is MRHNA and CDR2 is SNTAGT. The CDR3 is 15 amino acids. V shed 2 bases, J shed 2 bases, and the junction held 3 bases outside the gene matches. The CDR3 loop reads CASSDSSGATDTQYF. CDR3 DNA sequence: TGTGCCAGCAGTGACAGTAGCGGGGCCACAGATACGCAGTATTTT.

In this sample, this clone turned up once. The gene calls are TRBV30 and TRBJ2-7; the D gene is possibly TRBD1 (6 bases). Looked up from germline, CDR1 is GTSNPN and CDR2 is SVGIG (reference sequence). This CDR3 is 15 amino acids long. Between the trimmed V and J ends, which lost 1 base and 0 bases, there was a span of 13 bases. The CDR3 spells CAWSDRALSSYEQYF. The CDR3 DNA reads as TGTGCCTGGAGTGACAGGGCTCTTAGCTCCTACGAGCAGTACTTC.

The gene calls are TRBV19 and TRBJ1-1; no reliable D call. V lost 1 base and J lost 5, with 8 bases in between. The CDR3 is made up of 13 amino acids. Germline-derived CDR1 and CDR2 are LNHDA and SQIVND (reference sequence). The CDR3 loop reads CASSIGGVTEAFF. For the CDR3, the DNA is TGTGCCAGTAGTATAGGCGGTGTTACTGAAGCTTTCTTT.

V gene TRBV10-1 combines with J gene TRBJ2-1; no clear D. CDR1 is WNHNN and CDR2 is SYGVQD in the germline V gene (reference sequence). V was cut by 0 bases and J by 3 bases, with 12 bases left in between. This CDR3 spans 16 amino acids. The CDR3 DNA is TGCGCCAGCAGTGAGTCGCAAGGAGTAAACTACAATGAGCAGTTCTTC. Translation: CASSESQGVNYNEQFF.

This clone was detected only a few times. The chain combines TRBV5-6 with TRBJ1-6; 7 nucleotides line up with TRBD1. The CDR3 is 14 residues long. V shed 2 bases, J shed 9 bases, and the junction held 5 bases outside the gene matches. Looked up from germline, CDR1 is SGHDT and CDR2 is YYEEEE. The CDR3 sequence: CASSFWQGGSPLHF. CDR3 nucleotides: TGTGCCAGCAGCTTCTGGCAGGGGGGTTCACCCCTCCACTTT.

The rearrangement joins TRBV6-6 to TRBJ1-5; D gene uncertain. The CDR3 is made up of 14 amino acids. In germline, CDR1 is MNHNY, CDR2 SVGAGI (reference sequence). Deletions cut 2 bases from V and 3 bases from J, with 8 bases between. CDR3 nucleotide sequence: TGTGCCAGCAGTTACGAACCGCTCAATCAGCCCCAGCATTTT. Translated: CASSYEPLNQPQHF.

The chain has TRBV5-1 and TRBJ2-2; no firm D call. CDR3 size: 14 residues. Trimming pared 0 bases from V and 5 bases from J, leaving 8 bases between. Germline assignment: CDR1 SGHRS and CDR2 YFSETQ. CDR3 residues: CASSLVMVTGELFF. CDR3 sequence (DNA): TGCGCCAGCAGCTTGGTGATGGTAACCGGGGAGCTGTTTTTT. The full variable domain, rest sourced from reference TRBV5-1 and TRBJ2-2, is KAGVTQTPRYLIKTRGQQVTLSCSPISGHRSVSWYQQTPGQGLQFLFEYFSETQRNKGNFPGRFSGRQFSNSRSEMNVSTLELGDSALYLCASSLVMVTGELFFGEGSRLTVL.

The rearrangement uses TRBV5-4 and TRBJ1-6; a possible D gene is TRBD1 (6 bases). Trimming stripped 3 bases from V and 10 bases from J, with 8 bases between. Per the germline V gene, CDR1 is SGHNT and CDR2 is YYREEE (reference sequence). This CDR3 has 12 amino acids. DNA for the CDR3: TGTGCCAGCAGCTATACAGGGTCACCCCTCCACTTT. Translated, it gives CASSYTGSPLHF.

This clone is classed as medium-sized. The chain joins TRBV7-9 to TRBJ1-3; D is perhaps TRBD1 (6 bases). The germline V and J ends were trimmed by 5 bases and 7 bases, with 15 bases remaining between them. This CDR3 spans 14 amino acids. Germline lookup yields CDR1 SEHNR and CDR2 FQNEAQ (reference sequence). The CDR3 reads CASSPGTRQNTIYF. The CDR3 nucleotides are TGTGCCAGCAGCCCTGGGACACGGCAGAACACCATATATTTT.

This clone was counted a few times. A junction boundary mismatches the germline segment, possibly from a read error. The CDR3 loop is CASSQEETGNNNSPLHF. The CDR3 DNA reads TGCGCCAGCAGCCAAGAAGAGACAGGGAACAATAATTCACCCCTCCACTTT. The V call is TRBV5-5, the J call TRBJ1-6, with 7 bases fitting TRBD1. Germline V gene lookup returns CDR1 SGHKS and CDR2 YYEKEE (reference sequence). The CDR3 runs to 17 residues.

The chain links TRBV5-6 to TRBJ2-7; no firm D call. The CDR3 length is 13 residues. CDR1 is SGHDT, CDR2 YYEEEE, per germline. Trimming cost V 4 bases and J 0 bases, with 8 bases left between them. The CDR3 DNA follows: TGTGCCAGCAGCCCGGAGAGCTCCTACGAGCAGTACTTC. Its translation is CASSPESSYEQYF.

V usage is TRBV4-3 and J usage is TRBJ1-6; D unresolved. The CDR3 sequence is 15 residues long. Trimming shortened V by 0 bases and J by 8 bases, and 11 bases separated the two germline ends. The germline V gene has CDR1 LGHNA and CDR2 YSLEER. The CDR3 DNA reads TGCGCCAGCAGCCAAGAGTGGTATGTAGATTCACCCCTCCACTTT. It codes for CASSQEWYVDSPLHF.

The rearrangement uses TRBV7-2 and TRBJ1-3, with D perhaps matching TRBD1 (5 bases). Trimming removed 5 bases from V and 3 bases from J, with 11 bases in between. CDR3 length: 14 residues. Germline V lookup: CDR1 SGHTA, CDR2 FQGNSA. The CDR3 loop reads CASSPGTVGNTIYF. CDR3 nucleotide sequence: TGTGCCAGCAGCCCCGGGACGGTTGGAAACACCATATATTTT.